The 26 T cell receptor beta chains given below trace back to one sample, sequenced in a study of OX40 agonist ivuxolimab in advanced cancers. Method: immunoSEQ multiplex PCR; TCRdb's copy keeps in-frame clones and lacks some. The data show about 78,000 clones, over 75% seen once. This sample comprised CD4+ or CD8+ T cells sorted from blood, obtained in a trial of the OX40 agonist ivuxolimab. These TCRs come from an adult with an advanced solid tumor such as melanoma, head and neck, liver or kidney cancer.

This chain connects TRBV2 to TRBJ2-2, with D possibly being TRBD1 (5 bases). This CDR3 comprises 14 residues. The germline V gene has CDR1 SNHLY and CDR2 FYNNEI. Trimming left V 7 bases short and J 11 bases short, with 20 bases between. The CDR3: CASIKTEGPSELFF. CDR3 sequence (DNA): TGTGCCAGCATTAAGACAGAAGGACCTTCTGAGCTGTTTTTT.

A single count supports this clone. The chain uses TRBV15 and TRBJ2-7; D not resolved. Germline loops: CDR1 LNHNV, CDR2 YYDKDF (reference sequence). The V end lost 0 bases, the J end lost 7 bases, and 13 bases lay between the germline ends. The CDR3 totals 14 residues. The chain's CDR3 is CATSRDLGTIEQYF. The CDR3 bases are TGTGCCACCAGCAGAGATTTGGGTACTATAGAGCAGTACTTC.

The chain recombines TRBV7-2 with TRBJ2-3; D is unclear. The CDR3 loop spans 13 amino acids. Germline values: CDR1 SGHTA, CDR2 FQGNSA. The germline V and J ends were trimmed by 3 bases and 1 base, with 5 bases remaining between them. The CDR3 coding sequence is TGTGCCAGCAGCTTCAAGGGCACAGATACGCAGTATTTT. The encoded protein is CASSFKGTDTQYF.

This clone was seen a handful of times. This chain links TRBV10-3 with TRBJ1-2, with unresolved D. The length of the CDR3 is 12 residues. V lost 6 bases, J lost 0 bases, and 5 bases lay in between. CDR1 ENHRY and CDR2 SYGVKD come from the germline V gene. DNA for the CDR3: TGTGCCATCAGCAGTACTAACTATGGCTACACCTTC. Its translation is CAISSTNYGYTF.

This chain links TRBV6-5 with TRBJ2-7; no definite D call. The CDR3 covers 11 residues. Trimming removed 11 bases from V and 13 bases from J, with 21 bases in between. Per germline, CDR1 MNHEY and CDR2 SVGAGI. The CDR3, as DNA: TGTGCCTGCCAGTCTGAGGTTATTAATTACTTC. This sequence encodes CACQSEVINYF.

The chain is built from TRBV6-5 and TRBJ2-1, with TRBD2 as a possible D gene (5 bases). V was cut by 6 bases and J by 5 bases, with 17 bases left in between. The CDR3 is 15 amino acids. Germline V gene lookup returns CDR1 MNHEY and CDR2 SVGAGI. CDR3 sequence (DNA): TGTGCCAGCAGAAGAGGGATACGAAGCGACAATGAGCAGTTCTTC. It specifies CASRRGIRSDNEQFF.

This clone was seen only a few times. The chain recombines TRBV7-9 with TRBJ2-3; maybe TRBD2 (5 bases). V lost 1 base and J 3 bases, leaving 17 bases between the germline ends. This CDR3 is 17 amino acids long. Germline V CDR1 and CDR2: SEHNR, FQNEAQ (reference sequence). CDR3 in amino acids: CASSLGLALPVTDTQYF. The CDR3 DNA follows: TGTGCCAGCAGCTTAGGGCTAGCCCTCCCTGTGACAGATACGCAGTATTTT. Full variable domain (rest looked up from reference TRBV7-9 and TRBJ2-3): DTGVSQNPRHKITKRGQNVTFRCDPISEHNRLYWYRQTLGQGPEFLTYFQNEAQLEKSRLLSDRFSAERPKGSFSTLEIQRTEQGDSAMYLCASSLGLALPVTDTQYFGPGTRLTVL.

The genes are TRBV7-2 and TRBJ2-5; D is possibly TRBD1 or TRBD2 (5 bases each). The CDR3 has 14 amino acids. The V end lost 5 bases, the J end lost 4 bases, and 14 bases lay between the germline ends. Germline values: CDR1 SGHTA, CDR2 FQGNSA. As DNA, the CDR3 is TGTGCCAGCAGCCCGGGACGGCAATCAGAGACCCAGTACTTC. Translated: CASSPGRQSETQYF.

The chain has TRBV27 and TRBJ2-5, with D unresolved. Germline values: CDR1 MNHEY, CDR2 SMNVEV (reference sequence). The V gene lost 1 base and the J gene lost 5 bases, with 11 bases spanning the gap. The CDR3 spans 14 residues. The CDR3 coding sequence is TGTGCCAGCAGTTTATGGGCCGGCGGCGAGACCCAGTACTTC. Translating gives CASSLWAGGETQYF.

The rearrangement joins TRBV27 to TRBJ1-5; the D is unclear. Looked up from germline, CDR1 is MNHEY and CDR2 is SMNVEV (reference sequence). Trimming took 0 bases from V and 7 from J, leaving 10 bases between them. This CDR3 spans 14 amino acids. CDR3 DNA: TGTGCCAGCAGTTTATCCTGGACGAGACAGCCCCAGCATTTT. Translated: CASSLSWTRQPQHF.

This chain links TRBV10-3 with TRBJ2-5; 10 positions match TRBD2. After removal of 3 bases from V and 2 bases from J, the junction contained 9 bases not matched to a gene. The CDR3 spans 17 residues. CDR1 and CDR2 (germline): ENHRY, SYGVKD. CDR3 in amino acids: CAISESSGRRRQETQYF. The CDR3 bases are TGTGCCATCAGTGAAAGTAGCGGGAGGCGGCGGCAAGAGACCCAGTACTTC.

Points on this clone: Other nucleotide sequences in the sample specify the same CDR3. The V gene is TRBV7-2, the J gene TRBJ2-4, with D possibly being TRBD1 (6 bases). Trimming left V 5 bases short and J 0 bases short, with 17 bases between. Per germline, CDR1 SGHTA and CDR2 FQGNSA. This CDR3 region has 17 residues. The CDR3 region is CASSQFATGQAKNIQYF. Here the CDR3 DNA reads TGTGCCAGCAGCCAATTCGCCACAGGGCAAGCCAAAAACATTCAGTACTTC.

J is TRBJ2-3 and V is TRBV27; 7 bases align to TRBD1. Germline-derived CDR1 and CDR2 are MNHEY and SMNVEV (reference sequence). The J segment lost 6 bases and the V segment lost 0 bases, leaving 3 bases of the junction unmatched. The length of the CDR3 is 14 residues. CDR3 residues: CASSLSVRGDTQYF. CDR3 coding DNA: TGTGCCAGCAGTTTATCTGTCAGGGGGGATACGCAGTATTTT.

This chain uses TRBV27 with TRBJ2-7, with D maybe TRBD1 (6 bases). CDR1 MNHEY and CDR2 SMNVEV come from the germline V gene (reference sequence). The CDR3 covers 14 residues. V was trimmed by 2 bases and J by 4 bases, leaving 12 bases between them. The CDR3 DNA sequence: TGTGCCAGCAGTTTAACAGGGTTCGGGTACGAGCAGTACTTC. This gives the protein CASSLTGFGYEQYF.

The CDR3 sequence is CASSQSGSSYEQYF. In DNA form, the CDR3 reads TGCGCCAGCAGTCAATCGGGCAGCTCCTACGAGCAGTACTTC. The chain couples TRBV23-1 to TRBJ2-7; no clear D gene. TRBV23-1 carries the ORF label, with uncertain function. The CDR3 is made up of 14 amino acids. V was trimmed by 0 bases and J by 0 bases, leaving 6 bases between them.

The CDR3 reads CASSPAGKDTQYF. The CDR3 nucleotides are TGTGCCAGCTCACCAGCGGGAAAGGATACGCAGTATTTT. V usage is TRBV18 and J usage is TRBJ2-3; a possible D gene is TRBD2 (6 bases). Germline CDR1 KGHSH, CDR2 LQKENI. The CDR3 consists of 13 residues. The germline V and J ends were trimmed by 2 bases and 6 bases, with 9 bases remaining between them.

The J gene is TRBJ2-3, the V gene TRBV29-1; TRBD1 or TRBD2 may be the D gene (5 bases each). Trimming cost V 6 bases and J 4 bases, with 20 bases left between them. This CDR3 comprises 15 residues. In germline, CDR1 is SQVTM, CDR2 ANQGSEA. The CDR3 DNA follows: TGCAGCGTGAGGACCGGGACCGAAGTATCAGATACGCAGTATTTT. It yields the protein CSVRTGTEVSDTQYF.

The chain combines TRBV7-9 with TRBJ2-3; the D gene is possibly TRBD2 (5 bases). The CDR3 extends over 13 amino acids. The germline CDR1 and CDR2 sequences are SEHNR and FQNEAQ (reference sequence). The V gene lost 5 bases and the J gene lost 6 bases, with 12 bases spanning the gap. The chain's CDR3 is CASSPPGTDTQYF. The CDR3 DNA sequence: TGTGCCAGCAGCCCACCGGGAACTGATACGCAGTATTTT.

This clone was picked up a small number of times. The CDR3 nucleotides read TGTGCCATCGAGGATAGCTCCTACAATGAGCAGTTCTTC. Translation: CAIEDSSYNEQFF. V and J are TRBV10-3 and TRBJ2-1, with D unclear. This CDR3 has 13 residues. In germline, CDR1 is ENHRY, CDR2 SYGVKD. V was cut by 8 bases and J by 0 bases, with 8 bases left in between.

CDR3 amino acids: CASSLGSTAADTQYF. CDR3 DNA: TGTGCCAGCAGCTTAGGCTCTACCGCGGCAGATACGCAGTATTTT. The rearrangement joins TRBV7-2 to TRBJ2-3; D gene unclear. Germline V gene sequence: CDR1 SGHTA, CDR2 FQGNSA. V gave up 1 base and J gave up 4 bases, with 12 bases separating them. The CDR3 length is 15 residues.

V is TRBV15 and J is TRBJ1-4, with 7 bases matching TRBD1. The V gene's germline CDR1 is LNHNV and CDR2 YYDKDF (reference sequence). This CDR3 spans 15 amino acids. Trimming at V came to 4 bases and at J to 5 bases, leaving 7 bases not matched to a gene. In DNA, the CDR3 is TGTGCCACCAGCACCTGGGACAGTGGGAATGAAAAACTGTTTTTT. Encoded protein: CATSTWDSGNEKLFF.

The rearrangement uses TRBV6-5 and TRBJ1-5; D is unclear. The CDR3 is made up of 12 amino acids. Germline loops: CDR1 MNHEY, CDR2 SVGAGI. Trimming removed 9 bases at V and 1 base at J, with 7 bases between. This CDR3 is CASRASNQPQHF. The CDR3 bases are TGTGCCAGTCGGGCCAGCAATCAGCCCCAGCATTTT.

This chain links TRBV28 with TRBJ1-2, with unresolved D. This CDR3 is built from 13 residues. The ends were cut back, 6 bases at V and 3 bases at J, with 11 bases in the middle. Per germline, CDR1 MDHEN and CDR2 SYDVKM. CDR3 coding DNA: TGTGCCAGCAGGGAGAGCGGATACTATGGCTACACCTTC. Its translation is CASRESGYYGYTF.

The chain combines TRBV20-1 with TRBJ1-2, with D perhaps matching TRBD1 (5 bases). The V gene's germline CDR1 is DFQATT and CDR2 SNEGSKA (reference sequence). V gave up 3 bases and J gave up 8 bases, with 10 bases separating them. The CDR3 is 11 amino acids. DNA for the CDR3: TGCAGTGCTAGTGTTGGGGGAGGCTACACCTTC. Translated, it gives CSASVGGGYTF.

The chain combines TRBV2 with TRBJ1-4; 8 positions match TRBD1. Germline trimming cut 4 bases from V and 7 bases from J; bases unmatched to any gene: 5. Germline V lookup: CDR1 SNHLY, CDR2 FYNNEI. This CDR3 region has 14 residues. CDR3 sequence reads: CASSGQGLGEKLFF. The CDR3 DNA reads as TGTGCCAGCAGTGGACAGGGGCTGGGTGAAAAACTGTTTTTT. Complete variable domain (other parts from reference TRBV2 and TRBJ1-4): EPEVTQTPSHQVTQMGQEVILRCVPISNHLYFYWYRQILGQKVEFLVSFYNNEISEKSEIFDDQFSVERPDGSNFTLKIRSTKLEDSAMYFCASSGQGLGEKLFFGSGTQLSVL.

This sequence joins TRBV7-9 and TRBJ2-7; tentatively, D is TRBD2 (6 bases). The V and J ends lost 0 bases and 9 bases respectively, with 12 bases between them. The germline V gene encodes CDR1 SEHNR and CDR2 FQNEAQ (reference sequence). The CDR3 consists of 13 residues. CDR3 in DNA: TGTGCCAGCAGCTTAGCGGGAGGCGCGGGGCAGTACTTC. Translating it yields CASSLAGGAGQYF.